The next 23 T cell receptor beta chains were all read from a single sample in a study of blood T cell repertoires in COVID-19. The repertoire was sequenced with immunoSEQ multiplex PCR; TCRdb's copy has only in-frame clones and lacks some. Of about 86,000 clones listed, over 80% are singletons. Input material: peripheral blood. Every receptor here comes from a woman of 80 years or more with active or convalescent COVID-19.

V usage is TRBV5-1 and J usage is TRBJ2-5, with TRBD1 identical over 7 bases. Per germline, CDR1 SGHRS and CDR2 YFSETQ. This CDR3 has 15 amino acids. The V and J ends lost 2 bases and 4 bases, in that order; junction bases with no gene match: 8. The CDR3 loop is CASSFKTGKAETQYF. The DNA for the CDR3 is TGCGCCAGCAGCTTTAAGACAGGGAAGGCAGAGACCCAGTACTTC.

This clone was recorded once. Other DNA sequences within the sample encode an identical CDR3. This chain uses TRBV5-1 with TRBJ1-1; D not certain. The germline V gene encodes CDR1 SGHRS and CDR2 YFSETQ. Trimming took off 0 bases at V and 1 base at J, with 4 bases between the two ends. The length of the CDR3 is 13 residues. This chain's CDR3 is CASSLDTNTEAFF. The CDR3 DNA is TGCGCCAGCAGCTTGGACACGAACACTGAAGCTTTCTTT.

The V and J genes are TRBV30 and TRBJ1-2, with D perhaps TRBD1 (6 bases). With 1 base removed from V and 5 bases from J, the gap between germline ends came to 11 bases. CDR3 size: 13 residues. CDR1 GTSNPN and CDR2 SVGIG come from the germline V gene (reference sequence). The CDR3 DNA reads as TGTGCCTGGAGTGCCGGGACATTTTATGGCTACACCTTC. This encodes CAWSAGTFYGYTF.

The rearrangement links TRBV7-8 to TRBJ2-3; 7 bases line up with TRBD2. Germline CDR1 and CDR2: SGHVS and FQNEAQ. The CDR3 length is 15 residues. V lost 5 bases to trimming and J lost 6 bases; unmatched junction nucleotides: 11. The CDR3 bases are TGTGCCAGCAGCCCAGGCGGCGGGAGAGCCGATACGCAGTATTTT. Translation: CASSPGGGRADTQYF.

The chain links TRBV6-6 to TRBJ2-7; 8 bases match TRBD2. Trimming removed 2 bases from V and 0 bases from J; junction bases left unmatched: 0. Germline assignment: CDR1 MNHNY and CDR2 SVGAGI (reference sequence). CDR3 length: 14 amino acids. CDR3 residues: CASSYGTSSYEQYF. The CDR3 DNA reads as TGTGCCAGCAGTTACGGGACTAGCTCCTACGAGCAGTACTTC.

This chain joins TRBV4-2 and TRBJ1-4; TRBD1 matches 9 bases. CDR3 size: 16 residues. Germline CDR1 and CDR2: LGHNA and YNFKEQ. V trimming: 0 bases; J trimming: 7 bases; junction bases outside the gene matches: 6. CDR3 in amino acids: CASSQEGTGRVEKLFF. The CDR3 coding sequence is TGTGCCAGCAGCCAAGAGGGGACAGGGAGGGTTGAAAAACTGTTTTTT.

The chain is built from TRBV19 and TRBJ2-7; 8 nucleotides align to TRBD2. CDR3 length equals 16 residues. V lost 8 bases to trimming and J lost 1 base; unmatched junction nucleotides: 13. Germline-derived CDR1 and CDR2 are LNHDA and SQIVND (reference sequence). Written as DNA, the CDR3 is TGTGCCAGTCGGGTCCAATTTAGCGGGAAATCCTACGAGCAGTACTTC. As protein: CASRVQFSGKSYEQYF.

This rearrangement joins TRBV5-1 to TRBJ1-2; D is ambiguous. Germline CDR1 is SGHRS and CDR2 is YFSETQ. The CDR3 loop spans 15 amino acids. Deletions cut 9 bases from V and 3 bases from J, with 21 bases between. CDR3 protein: CATNRGFGGDYGYTF. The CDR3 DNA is TGCGCCACTAATCGGGGTTTCGGAGGCGACTATGGCTACACCTTC.

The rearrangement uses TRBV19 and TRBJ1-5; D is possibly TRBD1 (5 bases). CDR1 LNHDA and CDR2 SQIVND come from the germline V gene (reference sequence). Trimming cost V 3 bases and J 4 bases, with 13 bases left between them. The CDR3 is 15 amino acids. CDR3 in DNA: TGTGCCAGTAGTATTGGTTCGGGGGGGAATCAGCCCCAGCATTTT. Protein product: CASSIGSGGNQPQHF.

This CDR3 is CASSGGDRGYGYTF. CDR3 nucleotide sequence: TGCGCCAGCAGCGGTGGGGACAGGGGGTATGGCTACACCTTC. The chain links TRBV5-1 to TRBJ1-2, with 11 bases aligning to TRBD1. J lost 5 bases, V lost 4 bases, and 4 bases had no gene match. The CDR3 has 14 residues. CDR1 is SGHRS and CDR2 is YFSETQ in the germline V gene.

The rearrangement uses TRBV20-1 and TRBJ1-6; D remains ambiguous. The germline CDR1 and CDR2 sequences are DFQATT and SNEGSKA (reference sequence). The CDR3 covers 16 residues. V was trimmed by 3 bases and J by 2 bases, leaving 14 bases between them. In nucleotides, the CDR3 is TGCAGTGCTAGTGTGACAACGGTGCCCTATAATTCACCCCTCCACTTT. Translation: CSASVTTVPYNSPLHF.

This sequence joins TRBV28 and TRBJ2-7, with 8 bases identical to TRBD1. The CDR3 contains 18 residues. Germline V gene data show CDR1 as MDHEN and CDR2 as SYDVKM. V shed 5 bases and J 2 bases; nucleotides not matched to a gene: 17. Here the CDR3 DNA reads TGTGCCAGCAGTCCACACCCTTGGACAGGGCTGATTGCCTACGAGCAGTACTTC. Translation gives CASSPHPWTGLIAYEQYF. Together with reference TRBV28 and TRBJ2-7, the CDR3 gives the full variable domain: DVKVTQSSRYLVKRTGEKVFLECVQDMDHENMFWYRQDPGLGLRLIYFSYDVKMKEKGDIPEGYSVSREKKERFSLILESASTNQTSMYLCASSPHPWTGLIAYEQYFGPGTRLTVT.

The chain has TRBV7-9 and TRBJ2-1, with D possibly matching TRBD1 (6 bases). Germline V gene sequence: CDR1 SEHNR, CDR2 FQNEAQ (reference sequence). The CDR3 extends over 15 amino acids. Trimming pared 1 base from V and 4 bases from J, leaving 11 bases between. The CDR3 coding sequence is TGTGCCAGCAGCTTAGGGAGCCAGGGGTACAATGAGCAGTTCTTC. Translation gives CASSLGSQGYNEQFF. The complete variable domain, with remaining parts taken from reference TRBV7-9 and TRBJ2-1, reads DTGVSQNPRHKITKRGQNVTFRCDPISEHNRLYWYRQTLGQGPEFLTYFQNEAQLEKSRLLSDRFSAERPKGSFSTLEIQRTEQGDSAMYLCASSLGSQGYNEQFFGPGTRLTVL.

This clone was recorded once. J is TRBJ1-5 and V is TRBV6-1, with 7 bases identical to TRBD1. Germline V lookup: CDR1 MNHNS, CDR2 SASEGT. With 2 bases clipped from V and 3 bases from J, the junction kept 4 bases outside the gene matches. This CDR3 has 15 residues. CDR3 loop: CASSEFDRVNQPQHF. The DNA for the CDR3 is TGTGCCAGCAGTGAATTCGACAGGGTCAATCAGCCCCAGCATTTT.

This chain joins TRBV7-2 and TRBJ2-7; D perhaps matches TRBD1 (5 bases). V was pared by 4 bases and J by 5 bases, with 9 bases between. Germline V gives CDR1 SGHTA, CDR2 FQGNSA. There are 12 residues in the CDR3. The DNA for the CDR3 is TGTGCCAGCAGCTACTCAGGGAACGAGCAGTACTTC. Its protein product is CASSYSGNEQYF.

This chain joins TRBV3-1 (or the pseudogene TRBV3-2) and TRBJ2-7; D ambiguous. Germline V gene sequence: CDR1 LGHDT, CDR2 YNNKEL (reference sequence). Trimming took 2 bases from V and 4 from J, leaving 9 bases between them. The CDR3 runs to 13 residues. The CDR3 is CASSQQSQYEQYF. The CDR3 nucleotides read TGTGCCAGCAGCCAACAGTCCCAGTACGAGCAGTACTTC.

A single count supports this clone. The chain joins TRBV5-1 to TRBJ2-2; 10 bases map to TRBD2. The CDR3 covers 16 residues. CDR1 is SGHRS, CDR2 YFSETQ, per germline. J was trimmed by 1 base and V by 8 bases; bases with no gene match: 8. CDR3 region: CASSVLAGVNTGELFF. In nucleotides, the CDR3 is TGCGCCAGTTCGGTCCTAGCGGGGGTGAACACCGGGGAGCTGTTTTTT.

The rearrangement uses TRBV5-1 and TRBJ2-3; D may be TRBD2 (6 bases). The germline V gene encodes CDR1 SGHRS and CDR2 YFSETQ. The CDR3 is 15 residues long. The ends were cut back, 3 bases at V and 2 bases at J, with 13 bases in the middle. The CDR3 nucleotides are TGCGCCAGCAGCTCCCCGGGACTGACCACAGATACGCAGTATTTT. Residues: CASSSPGLTTDTQYF.

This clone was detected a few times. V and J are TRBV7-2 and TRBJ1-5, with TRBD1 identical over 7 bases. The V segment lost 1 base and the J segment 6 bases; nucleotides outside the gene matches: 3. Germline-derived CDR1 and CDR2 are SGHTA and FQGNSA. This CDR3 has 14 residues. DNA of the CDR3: TGTGCCAGCAGCTTAGGACAGGGCACTCAGCCCCAGCATTTT. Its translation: CASSLGQGTQPQHF.

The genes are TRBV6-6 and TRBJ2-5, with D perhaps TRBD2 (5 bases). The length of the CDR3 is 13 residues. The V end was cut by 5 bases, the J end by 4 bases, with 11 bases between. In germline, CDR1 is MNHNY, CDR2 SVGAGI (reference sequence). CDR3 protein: CASSRDYRETQYF. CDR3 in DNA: TGTGCCAGCAGTCGAGACTACAGAGAGACCCAGTACTTC.

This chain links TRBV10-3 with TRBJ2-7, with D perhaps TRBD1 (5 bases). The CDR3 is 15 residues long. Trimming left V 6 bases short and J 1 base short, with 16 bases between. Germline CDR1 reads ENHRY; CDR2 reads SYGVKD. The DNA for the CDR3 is TGTGCCATCAGCGACTCGACAGCACGTTCCTACGAGCAGTACTTC. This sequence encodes CAISDSTARSYEQYF.

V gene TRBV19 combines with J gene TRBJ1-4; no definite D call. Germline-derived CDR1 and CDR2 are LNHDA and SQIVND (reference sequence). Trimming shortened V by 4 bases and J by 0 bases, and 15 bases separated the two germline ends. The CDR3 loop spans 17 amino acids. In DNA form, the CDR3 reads TGTGCCAGTAGTAGATACCAAGATCGGGCAACTAATGAAAAACTGTTTTTT. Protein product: CASSRYQDRATNEKLFF.

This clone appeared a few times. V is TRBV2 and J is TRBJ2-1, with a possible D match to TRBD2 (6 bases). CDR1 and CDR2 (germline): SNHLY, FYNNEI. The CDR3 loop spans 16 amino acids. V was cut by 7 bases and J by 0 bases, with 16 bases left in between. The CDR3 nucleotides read TGTGCCAGCACCCCCTTCGCGGGGAGCTCCTACAATGAGCAGTTCTTC. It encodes CASTPFAGSSYNEQFF. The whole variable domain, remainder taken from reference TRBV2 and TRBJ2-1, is EPEVTQTPSHQVTQMGQEVILRCVPISNHLYFYWYRQILGQKVEFLVSFYNNEISEKSEIFDDQFSVERPDGSNFTLKIRSTKLEDSAMYFCASTPFAGSSYNEQFFGPGTRLTVL.